A single sample is the source of the 25 T cell receptor beta chains below, sequenced in a study of CXCR3-negative and CXCR3-positive naive CD8 T cells. Findings and limits, study-wide: CXCR3-negative naive cells had less hydrophobic TRB CDR3s than did CXCR3-positive naive cells.

The TRB libraries of cDNA were built by UMI-labeled 5' RACE. Following a re-call of the 5' RACE reads, TCRdb has one entry per CDR3 protein and lacks DNA. The table for this sample gives over 150,000 distinct CDR3 sequences. These TCRs are of unknown antigen specificity. Sequencing was done on a sample of naive CXCR3+ CD8+ T cells from blood. Subset noted: CD45RO-CCR7+CD27+CD95- naive CD8+ T cells expressing CXCR3 (TNR3+). The receptors stem from a human donor in good health. Some clones in this sample may be carry-over from other donors' samples.

The chain uses TRBV4-1 and TRBJ1-1; the TCRdb D gene call, TRBD1, has no DNA to confirm it. The CDR3 length is 12 residues. Germline values: CDR1 MGHRA, CDR2 YSYEKL. The CDR3 region is CASSQGTGDAFF.

The rearrangement uses TRBV28 and TRBJ1-5; the TCRdb D gene call, TRBD1, has no DNA to confirm it. The CDR3 is 15 amino acids. In germline, CDR1 is MDHEN, CDR2 SYDVKM. The CDR3 protein is CASSLDRGFSQPQHF.

The CDR3 loop reads CASSFPPGTEAFF. The chain joins TRBV5-4 to TRBJ1-1; with no DNA, the TCRdb D assignment of TRBD1 cannot be verified. Per the germline V gene, CDR1 is SGHNT and CDR2 is YYREEE (reference sequence). The CDR3 sequence is 13 residues long.

The CDR3 sequence: CASSLFGSYEQYF. This chain links TRBV27 with TRBJ2-7. CDR1 MNHEY and CDR2 SMNVEV come from the germline V gene (reference sequence). The CDR3 has 13 residues.

The chain links TRBV7-9 to TRBJ2-5. The germline V gene has CDR1 SEHNR and CDR2 FQNEAQ (reference sequence). This CDR3 is 14 amino acids long. The chain's CDR3 is CASSSLYLQETQYF.

V is TRBV12-3 or TRBV12-4 and J is TRBJ1-5; TCRdb indicates TRBD1, and absent DNA this call remains unverified. The CDR3 runs to 16 residues. CDR3 sequence: CASSLSGDRGHQPQHF.

This chain joins TRBV20-1 and TRBJ1-2; TCRdb calls TRBD1, which cannot be checked without DNA. The germline CDR1 and CDR2 sequences are DFQATT and SNEGSKA (reference sequence). The length of the CDR3 is 16 residues. Here the CDR3 reads CSAYETGTGTVYGYTF.

V usage is TRBV7-9 and J usage is TRBJ2-7; the TRBD2 assignment by TCRdb is unverifiable without DNA. CDR1 and CDR2 from the germline V gene are SEHNR and FQNEAQ (reference sequence). The CDR3 has 19 residues. The CDR3 region is CASSLVRLVGGPVPHEQYF. The variable domain in full, completed from reference TRBV7-9 and TRBJ2-7, reads DTGVSQNPRHKITKRGQNVTFRCDPISEHNRLYWYRQTLGQGPEFLTYFQNEAQLEKSRLLSDRFSAERPKGSFSTLEIQRTEQGDSAMYLCASSLVRLVGGPVPHEQYFGPGTRLTVT.

This chain joins TRBV5-5 and TRBJ2-7; TCRdb lists TRBD1, though no DNA is available to test this call. The CDR3 runs 14 residues. The germline gives CDR1 SGHKS, CDR2 YYEKEE (reference sequence). CDR3: CASSFGGITYEQYF. Full variable domain (missing parts from reference TRBV5-5 and TRBJ2-7): DAGVTQSPTHLIKTRGQQVTLRCSPISGHKSVSWYQQVLGQGPQFIFQYYEKEERGRGNFPDRFSARQFPNYSSELNVNALLLGDSALYLCASSFGGITYEQYFGPGTRLTVT.

The CDR3 reads CASSLSGPAYNEQFF. This chain links TRBV11-2 with TRBJ2-1; TCRdb's D call of TRBD2 is untestable without DNA. The CDR3 has 15 residues. Germline CDR1 SGHAT, CDR2 FQNNGV.

The chain is built from TRBV11-3 and TRBJ2-2. This CDR3 spans 15 amino acids. Per germline, CDR1 SGHNT and CDR2 YENEEA. CDR3 protein: CASSLVTANTGELFF.

V and J are TRBV12-3 or TRBV12-4 and TRBJ1-5; as DNA is missing, the TRBD1 call by TCRdb cannot be tested. This CDR3 has 14 amino acids. CDR3 amino acids: CASSQDRGDQPQHF.

V is TRBV29-1 and J is TRBJ1-1. CDR1 is SQVTM and CDR2 is ANQGSEA in the germline V gene. The CDR3 is 12 amino acids. The CDR3 is CSVIRRNTEAFF.

This sequence joins TRBV11-2 and TRBJ1-1; there is no DNA to check the TCRdb D call of TRBD1. The CDR3 runs to 15 residues. Germline values: CDR1 SGHAT, CDR2 FQNNGV. CDR3 sequence: CASSLRQGADTEAFF. Drawing the rest from reference TRBV11-2 and TRBJ1-1, the complete variable domain is EAGVAQSPRYKIIEKRQSVAFWCNPISGHATLYWYQQILGQGPKLLIQFQNNGVVDDSQLPKDRFSAERLKGVDSTLKIQPAKLEDSAVYLCASSLRQGADTEAFFGQGTRLTVV.

The chain employs TRBV6-5 and TRBJ2-7; TCRdb selects TRBD1, and the lack of DNA leaves this call unchecked. From germline, CDR1 is MNHEY and CDR2 SVGAGI. This CDR3 comprises 13 residues. The CDR3 loop is CASSYSTQGEQYF.

This sequence joins TRBV4-3 and TRBJ1-1; lacking DNA, the TRBD1 call made by TCRdb goes unchecked. The germline V gene has CDR1 LGHNA and CDR2 YSLEER. This CDR3 is built from 15 residues. The chain's CDR3 is CASSQAGTGWNEAFF.

The V call is TRBV7-6, the J call TRBJ2-3. The CDR3 spans 15 residues. Germline loops: CDR1 SGHVS, CDR2 FNYEAQ. The CDR3: CASSLAGRFTDTQYF.

This sequence joins TRBV27 and TRBJ2-5; there is no DNA to check the TCRdb D call of TRBD1. CDR3 length equals 14 residues. CDR1 and CDR2 (germline): MNHEY, SMNVEV (reference sequence). CDR3 protein: CASSFQGREETQYF.

The chain employs TRBV11-3 and TRBJ2-2; TCRdb reports TRBD1, a call that lacks DNA to check it against. Germline V CDR1 and CDR2: SGHNT, YENEEA. The CDR3 contains 16 residues. The CDR3: CASSPGQGRDTGELFF.

V is TRBV27 and J is TRBJ2-1; lacking DNA, the TRBD1 call made by TCRdb goes unchecked. The CDR3 spans 14 residues. Germline V gene lookup returns CDR1 MNHEY and CDR2 SMNVEV (reference sequence). CDR3 amino acids: CASSLYRGRGEQFF.

The chain is built from TRBV4-3 and TRBJ1-2; TCRdb calls TRBD1, which cannot be checked without DNA. Germline V lookup: CDR1 LGHNA, CDR2 YSLEER. The CDR3 length is 15 residues. Here the CDR3 reads CASSQEKTGRDGYTF.

The gene calls are TRBV28 and TRBJ2-7; TCRdb's D gene call, TRBD1, goes unchecked for lack of DNA. There are 15 residues in the CDR3. Germline V gene lookup returns CDR1 MDHEN and CDR2 SYDVKM. This chain's CDR3 is CASSPRTASSYEQYF.

This rearrangement joins TRBV5-4 to TRBJ1-2; without DNA, the TCRdb call of TRBD1 cannot be checked. This CDR3 region has 15 residues. Germline CDR1 and CDR2: SGHNT and YYREEE (reference sequence). The CDR3 region is CASSHRQIANYGYTF.

The chain uses TRBV20-1 and TRBJ2-5; with no DNA, the TCRdb D assignment of TRBD2 cannot be verified. The germline CDR1 and CDR2 sequences are DFQATT and SNEGSKA (reference sequence). The CDR3 is 15 residues long. This CDR3 reads CSARGLPRFTETQYF.

The V gene is TRBV7-9, the J gene TRBJ2-3; TCRdb reports TRBD2, a call that lacks DNA to check it against. The CDR3 has 16 amino acids. Germline assignment: CDR1 SEHNR and CDR2 FQNEAQ (reference sequence). The CDR3 loop is CASSTGTSVSTDTQYF.